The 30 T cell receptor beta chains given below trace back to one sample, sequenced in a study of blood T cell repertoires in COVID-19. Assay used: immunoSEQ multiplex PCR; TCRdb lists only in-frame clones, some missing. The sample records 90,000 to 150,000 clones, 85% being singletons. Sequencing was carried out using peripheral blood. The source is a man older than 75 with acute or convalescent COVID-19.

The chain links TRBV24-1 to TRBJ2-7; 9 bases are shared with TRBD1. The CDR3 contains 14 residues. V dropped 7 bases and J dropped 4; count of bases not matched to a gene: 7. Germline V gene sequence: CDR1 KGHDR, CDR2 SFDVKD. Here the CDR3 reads CATSPRDRVYEQYF. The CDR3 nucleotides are TGTGCCACCAGCCCACGGGACAGGGTATACGAGCAGTACTTC.

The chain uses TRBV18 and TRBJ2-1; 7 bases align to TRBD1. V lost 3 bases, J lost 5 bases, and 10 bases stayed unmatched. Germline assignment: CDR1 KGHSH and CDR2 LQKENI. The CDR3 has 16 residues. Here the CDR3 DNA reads TGTGCCAGCTCACCTCTTCTGGGACAGCTTAACAATGAGCAGTTCTTC. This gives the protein CASSPLLGQLNNEQFF.

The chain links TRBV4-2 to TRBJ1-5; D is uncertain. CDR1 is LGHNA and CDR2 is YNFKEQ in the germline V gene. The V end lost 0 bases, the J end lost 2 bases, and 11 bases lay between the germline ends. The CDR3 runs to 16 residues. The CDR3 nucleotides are TGTGCCAGCAGCCAAGATCTAAGTTTGGGCAATCAGCCCCAGCATTTT. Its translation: CASSQDLSLGNQPQHF.

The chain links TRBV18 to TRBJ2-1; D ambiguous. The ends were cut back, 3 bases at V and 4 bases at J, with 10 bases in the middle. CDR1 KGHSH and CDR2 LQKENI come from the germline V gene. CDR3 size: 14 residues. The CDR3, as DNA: TGTGCCAGCTCACCCAACACCCCATACAATGAGCAGTTCTTC. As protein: CASSPNTPYNEQFF.

CDR3 amino acids: CAWAGRTEAFF. In DNA form, the CDR3 reads TGTGCCTGGGCAGGAAGAACTGAAGCTTTCTTT. This chain uses TRBV30 with TRBJ1-1; D remains ambiguous. The V gene's germline CDR1 is GTSNPN and CDR2 SVGIG (reference sequence). The ends were cut back, 5 bases at V and 5 bases at J, with 9 bases in the middle. The CDR3 is 11 amino acids.

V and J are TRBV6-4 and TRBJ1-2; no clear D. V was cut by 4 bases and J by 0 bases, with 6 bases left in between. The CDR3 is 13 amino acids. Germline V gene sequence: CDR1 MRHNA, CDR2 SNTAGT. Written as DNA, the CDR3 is TGTGCCAGCAGTGCGGGTTCTAACTATGGCTACACCTTC. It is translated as CASSAGSNYGYTF.

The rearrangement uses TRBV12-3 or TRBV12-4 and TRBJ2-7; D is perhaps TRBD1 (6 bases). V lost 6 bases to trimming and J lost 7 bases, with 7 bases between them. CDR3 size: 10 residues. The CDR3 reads CASRGTEQYF. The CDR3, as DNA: TGTGCCAGCAGGGGGACAGAGCAGTACTTC.

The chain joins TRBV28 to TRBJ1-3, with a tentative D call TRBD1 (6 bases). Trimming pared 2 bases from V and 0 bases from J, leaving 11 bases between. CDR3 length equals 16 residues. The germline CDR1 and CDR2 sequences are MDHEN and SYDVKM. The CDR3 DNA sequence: TGTGCCAGCAGTTTACAGGGGTCCCACTCTGGAAACACCATATATTTT. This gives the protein CASSLQGSHSGNTIYF.

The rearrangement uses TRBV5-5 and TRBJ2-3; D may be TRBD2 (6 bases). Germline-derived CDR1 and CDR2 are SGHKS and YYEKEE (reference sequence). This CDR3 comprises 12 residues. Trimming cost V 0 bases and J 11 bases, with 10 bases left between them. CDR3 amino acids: CASSLVGGGQYF. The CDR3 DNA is TGTGCCAGCAGCTTGGTGGGGGGAGGGCAGTATTTT.

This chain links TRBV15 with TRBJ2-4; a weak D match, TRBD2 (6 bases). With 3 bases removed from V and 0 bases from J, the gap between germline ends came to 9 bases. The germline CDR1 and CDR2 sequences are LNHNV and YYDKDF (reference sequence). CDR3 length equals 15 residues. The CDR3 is CATSRGGLAKNIQYF. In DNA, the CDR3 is TGTGCCACCAGCAGGGGGGGACTAGCCAAAAACATTCAGTACTTC.

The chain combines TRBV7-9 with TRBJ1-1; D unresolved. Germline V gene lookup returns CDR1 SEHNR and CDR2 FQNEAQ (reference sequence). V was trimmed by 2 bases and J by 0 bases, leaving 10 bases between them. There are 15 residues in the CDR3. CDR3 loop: CASSLKQTLNTEAFF. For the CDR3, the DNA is TGTGCCAGCAGCTTAAAACAGACCCTGAACACTGAAGCTTTCTTT.

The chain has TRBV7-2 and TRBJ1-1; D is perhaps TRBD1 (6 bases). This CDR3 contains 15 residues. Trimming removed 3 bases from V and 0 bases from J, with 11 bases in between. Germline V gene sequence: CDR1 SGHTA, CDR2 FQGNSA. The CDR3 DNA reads TGTGCCAGCAGCTTTGGGGGCGCAATGAACACTGAAGCTTTCTTT. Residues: CASSFGGAMNTEAFF. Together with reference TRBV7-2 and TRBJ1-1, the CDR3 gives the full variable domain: GAGVSQSPSNKVTEKGKDVELRCDPISGHTALYWYRQSLGQGLEFLIYFQGNSAPDKSGLPSDRFSAERTGGSVSTLTIQRTQQEDSAVYLCASSFGGAMNTEAFFGQGTRLTVV.

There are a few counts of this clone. The CDR3 coding sequence is TGTGCCAGCTCACCGGGTCGGGGGGTTGAGCAGTTCTTC. Amino acid sequence: CASSPGRGVEQFF. The chain is built from TRBV18 and TRBJ2-1, with 7 bases lining up with TRBD2. The CDR3 contains 13 residues. V was pared by 3 bases and J by 9 bases, with 5 bases of the junction left unmatched. Per germline, CDR1 KGHSH and CDR2 LQKENI.

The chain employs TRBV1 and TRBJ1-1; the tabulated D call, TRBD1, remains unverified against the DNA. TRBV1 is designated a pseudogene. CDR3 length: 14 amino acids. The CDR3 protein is CTSSPGTGNTEAFF. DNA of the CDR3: TGCACCAGCAGCCCCGGGACAGGGAACACTGAAGCTTTCTTT.

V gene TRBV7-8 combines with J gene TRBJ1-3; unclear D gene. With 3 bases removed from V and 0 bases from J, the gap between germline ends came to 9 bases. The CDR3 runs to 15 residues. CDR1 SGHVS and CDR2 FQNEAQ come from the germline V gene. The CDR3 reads CASSLEGVSGNTIYF. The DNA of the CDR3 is TGTGCCAGCAGCTTGGAGGGAGTCTCTGGAAACACCATATATTTT.

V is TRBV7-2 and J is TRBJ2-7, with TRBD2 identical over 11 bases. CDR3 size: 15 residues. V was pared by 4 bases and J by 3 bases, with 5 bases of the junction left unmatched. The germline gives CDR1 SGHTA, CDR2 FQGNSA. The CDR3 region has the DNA TGTGCCAGCAGCTCTACTAGCGGGAGCGTCTACGAGCAGTACTTC. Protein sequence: CASSSTSGSVYEQYF.

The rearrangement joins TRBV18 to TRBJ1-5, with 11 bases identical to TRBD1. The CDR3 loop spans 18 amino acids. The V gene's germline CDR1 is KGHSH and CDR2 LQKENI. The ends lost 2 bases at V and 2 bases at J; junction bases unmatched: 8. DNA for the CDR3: TGTGCCAGCTCACCAAGGGACAGGGGGATATCTGGCAATCAGCCCCAGCATTTT. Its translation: CASSPRDRGISGNQPQHF.

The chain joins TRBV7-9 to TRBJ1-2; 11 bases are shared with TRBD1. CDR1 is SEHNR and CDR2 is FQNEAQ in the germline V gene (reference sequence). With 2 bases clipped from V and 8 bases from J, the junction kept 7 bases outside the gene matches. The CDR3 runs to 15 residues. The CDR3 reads CASSLLGTGGGGYTF. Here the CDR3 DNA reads TGTGCCAGCAGCTTACTAGGGACAGGGGGAGGCGGCTACACCTTC.

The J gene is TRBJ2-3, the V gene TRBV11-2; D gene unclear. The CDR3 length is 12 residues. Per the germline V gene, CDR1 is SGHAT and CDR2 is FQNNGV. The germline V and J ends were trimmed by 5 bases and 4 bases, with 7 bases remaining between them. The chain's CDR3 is CASSPRADTQYF. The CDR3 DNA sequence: TGTGCCAGCAGCCCCCGGGCAGATACGCAGTATTTT.

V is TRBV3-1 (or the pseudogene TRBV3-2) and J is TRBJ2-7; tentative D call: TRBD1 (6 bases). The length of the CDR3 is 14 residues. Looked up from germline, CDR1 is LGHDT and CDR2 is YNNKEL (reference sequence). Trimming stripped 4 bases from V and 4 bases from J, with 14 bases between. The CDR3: CASSRRQASYEQYF. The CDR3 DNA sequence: TGTGCCAGCAGCCGGCGACAGGCCTCTTACGAGCAGTACTTC.

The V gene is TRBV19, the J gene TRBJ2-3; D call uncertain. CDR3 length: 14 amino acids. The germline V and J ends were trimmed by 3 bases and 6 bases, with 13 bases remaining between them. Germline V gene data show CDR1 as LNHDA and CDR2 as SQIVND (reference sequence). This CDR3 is CASSMRRVHDTQYF. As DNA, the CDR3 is TGTGCCAGTAGTATGCGCCGGGTGCACGATACGCAGTATTTT.

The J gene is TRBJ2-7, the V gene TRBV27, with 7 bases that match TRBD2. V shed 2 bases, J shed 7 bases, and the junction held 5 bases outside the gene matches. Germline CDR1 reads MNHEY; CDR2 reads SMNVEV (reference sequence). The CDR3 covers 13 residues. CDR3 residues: CASSLEGEGEQYF. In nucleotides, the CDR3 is TGTGCCAGCAGTTTAGAAGGGGAGGGTGAGCAGTACTTC.

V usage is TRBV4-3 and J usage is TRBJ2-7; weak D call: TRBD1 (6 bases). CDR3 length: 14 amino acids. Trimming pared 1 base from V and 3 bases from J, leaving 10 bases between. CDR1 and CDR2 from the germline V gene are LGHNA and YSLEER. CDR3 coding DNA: TGCGCCAGCAGCCAAGGAGTCAGGGGCTACGAGCAGTACTTC. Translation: CASSQGVRGYEQYF.

In nucleotides, the CDR3 is TGTGCCAGCAGCCAAGGACTAGCGGGGGTCTTCACCGGGGAGCTGTTTTTT. It is translated as CASSQGLAGVFTGELFF. The V gene is TRBV3-1 (or the pseudogene TRBV3-2), the J gene TRBJ2-2; TRBD2 agrees at 12 bases. Trimming at V came to 1 base and at J to 4 bases, leaving 4 bases not matched to a gene. Germline V gene lookup returns CDR1 LGHDT and CDR2 YNNKEL (reference sequence). The CDR3 is 17 amino acids.

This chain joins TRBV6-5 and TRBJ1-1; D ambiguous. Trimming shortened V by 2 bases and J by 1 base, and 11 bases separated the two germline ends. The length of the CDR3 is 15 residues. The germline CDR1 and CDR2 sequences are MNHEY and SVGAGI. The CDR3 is CASSYVGEQNTEAFF. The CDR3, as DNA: TGTGCCAGCAGTTACGTTGGGGAGCAGAACACTGAAGCTTTCTTT.

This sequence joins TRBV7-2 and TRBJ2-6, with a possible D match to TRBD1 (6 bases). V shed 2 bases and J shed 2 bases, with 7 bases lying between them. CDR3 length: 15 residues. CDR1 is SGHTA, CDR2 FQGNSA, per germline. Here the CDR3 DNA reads TGTGCCAGCAGCTTAAAGGGGGCTGGGGCCAACGTCCTGACTTTC. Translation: CASSLKGAGANVLTF. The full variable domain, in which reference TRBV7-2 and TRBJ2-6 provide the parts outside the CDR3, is GAGVSQSPSNKVTEKGKDVELRCDPISGHTALYWYRQSLGQGLEFLIYFQGNSAPDKSGLPSDRFSAERTGGSVSTLTIQRTQQEDSAVYLCASSLKGAGANVLTFGAGSRLTVL.

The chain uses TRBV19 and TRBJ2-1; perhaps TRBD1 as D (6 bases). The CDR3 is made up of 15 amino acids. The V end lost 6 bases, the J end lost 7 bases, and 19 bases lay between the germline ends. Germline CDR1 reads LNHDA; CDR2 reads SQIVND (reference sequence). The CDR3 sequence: CASRGAPGVENEQFF. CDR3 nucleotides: TGTGCCAGTAGGGGCGCCCCAGGGGTTGAAAATGAGCAGTTCTTC.

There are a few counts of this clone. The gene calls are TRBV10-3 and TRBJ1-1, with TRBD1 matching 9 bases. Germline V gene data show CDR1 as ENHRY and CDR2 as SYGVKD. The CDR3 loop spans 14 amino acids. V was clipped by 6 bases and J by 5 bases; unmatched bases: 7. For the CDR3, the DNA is TGTGCCATCAGACGACAGGGGGAGGTTACTGAAGCTTTCTTT. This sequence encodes CAIRRQGEVTEAFF.

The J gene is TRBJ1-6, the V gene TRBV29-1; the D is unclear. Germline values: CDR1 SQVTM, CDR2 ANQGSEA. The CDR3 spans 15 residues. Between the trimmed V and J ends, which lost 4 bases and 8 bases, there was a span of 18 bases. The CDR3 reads CSVVCYGGKDSPLHF. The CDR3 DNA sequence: TGCAGCGTTGTCTGCTATGGAGGGAAGGATTCACCCCTCCACTTT.

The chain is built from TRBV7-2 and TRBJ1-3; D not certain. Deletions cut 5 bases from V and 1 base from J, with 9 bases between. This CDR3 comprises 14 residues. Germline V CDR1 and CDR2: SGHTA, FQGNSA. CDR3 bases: TGTGCCAGCAGCCTCGAGCCGTCTGGAAACACCATATATTTT. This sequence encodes CASSLEPSGNTIYF.